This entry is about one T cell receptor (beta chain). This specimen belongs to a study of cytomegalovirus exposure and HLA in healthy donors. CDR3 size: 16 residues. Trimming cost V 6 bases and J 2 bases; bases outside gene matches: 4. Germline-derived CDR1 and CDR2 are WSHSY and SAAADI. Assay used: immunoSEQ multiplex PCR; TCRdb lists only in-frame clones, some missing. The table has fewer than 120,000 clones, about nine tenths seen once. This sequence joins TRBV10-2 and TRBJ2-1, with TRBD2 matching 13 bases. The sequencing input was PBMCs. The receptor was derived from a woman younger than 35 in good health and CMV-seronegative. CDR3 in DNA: TGCGCCAGCAGCCCTGGGACTAGCGGGACCTACAATGAGCAGTTCTTC. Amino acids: CASSPGTSGTYNEQFF.